This T cell receptor beta chain is drawn from a study of T-cell reconstitution after alpha-beta-depleted transplantation in children. Study-level findings and limits: Reportedly, alpha-beta T cells present about two months post-transplant originated from several hundred expanded clones of graft origin.

A remark on this clonotype: Its antigen is still unknown. This sequence may be a read error, since a much larger clone differs from it by one base. The conserved closing phenylalanine or tryptophan is absent in this CDR3, likely reflecting a read error.

TCRbeta library construction was performed incorporating unique molecular identifiers. Via MiXCR, TCRdb re-called the PCR reads, giving one row per CDR3 protein. This table holds around 600,000 distinct CDR3 sequences, around 23% found once. The CDR3 is made up of 13 amino acids. Germline-derived CDR1 and CDR2 are SQVTM and ANQGSEA. V was cut by 2 bases and J by 4 bases, with 11 bases left in between. Specimen: PBMCs, mostly from graft donor cells, collected 360 days after TCRalphabeta/CD19-depleted stem cell transplant. This sequence joins TRBV29-1 and TRBJ1-1; D possibly corresponds to TRBD1 (6 bases). The TCR was taken from a boy under three years old who had a stem cell transplant for acute myeloid leukemia, so the T cells may come from the graft donor. CDR3 loop: CSVEHRALTEAFC. The CDR3, as DNA: TGCAGCGTTGAACACAGGGCACTCACTGAAGCTTTCTGT.